The rows below give T cell receptor beta chains drawn from one sample of a study of blood T cell repertoires in COVID-19. Clones were sequenced by immunoSEQ multiplex PCR, and TCRdb holds only the in-frame ones, with some missing. The sample has about 58,000 clones, around 90% seen once. Sequenced input: peripheral blood. The source is a man aged 55 to 70 with active COVID-19. The CDR3 runs from the conserved cysteine through the conserved F or W. D genes are given only for firm matches. Some rows have no size entry. The others give once, few or many, or a class for an expanded clone.

j_call clone_size v_call d_call cdr3_aa cdr3_nt
TRBJ1-1 . TRBV18 TRBD1 CASSSQGGVTEAFF TGTGCCAGCTCATCCCAAGGGGGCGTTACTGAAGCTTTCTTT
TRBJ1-6 . TRBV6-5 TRBD1 CASSYAGTGDSPLHF TGTGCCAGCAGTTACGCCGGGACAGGGGATTCACCCCTCCACTTT
TRBJ1-5 . TRBV12-3/TRBV12-4 . CASSLSSRQPQHF TGTGCCAGCAGTCTTAGTTCCAGGCAGCCCCAGCATTTT
TRBJ1-6 few TRBV3-1/TRBV3-2 TRBD1 CASSLGQINSPLHF TGTGCCAGCAGCCTGGGACAGATCAATTCACCCCTCCACTTT
TRBJ1-2 . TRBV6-5 TRBD1 CASRDRVVDYGYTF TGTGCCAGCAGGGACAGGGTTGTGGACTATGGCTACACCTTC
TRBJ2-1 . TRBV24-1 . CATQGSSYNEQFF TGTGCCACACAGGGAAGCTCCTACAATGAGCAGTTCTTC
TRBJ1-3 . TRBV5-6 . CASSFGQDGNTIYF TGTGCCAGCAGCTTTGGGCAGGATGGAAACACCATATATTTT
TRBJ2-7 . TRBV3-1/TRBV3-2 . CASSQDRIQGSYEQYF TGTGCCAGCAGCCAAGATCGGATTCAGGGCTCCTACGAGCAGTACTTC
TRBJ2-7 . TRBV5-1 . CASSRQTIGSSYEQYF TGCGCCAGCAGCCGTCAGACTATAGGGAGCTCCTACGAGCAGTACTTC
TRBJ2-1 . TRBV5-6 . CASSRQQYNEQFF TGTGCCAGCAGCCGACAGCAGTACAATGAGCAGTTCTTC
TRBJ2-6 . TRBV4-3 . CASSQDLYPAATYRSGANVLTF TGCGCCAGCAGCCAAGATCTTTACCCGGCGGCTACGTACCGCTCTGGGGCCAACGTCCTGACTTTC
TRBJ2-5 . TRBV9 TRBD2 CASSVGTRGQETQYF TGTGCCAGCAGCGTAGGGACTAGGGGTCAAGAGACCCAGTACTTC
TRBJ2-1 . TRBV21-1 . CASKGALAVRNEQFF TGTGCCAGCAAAGGGGCACTAGCGGTAAGGAATGAGCAGTTCTTC
TRBJ1-6 . TRBV9 . CASSVGQGRSPLHF TGTGCCAGCAGCGTTGGGCAGGGCAGATCACCCCTCCACTTT
TRBJ1-4 . TRBV2 . CASSEQGWEKLFF TGTGCCAGCAGTGAACAGGGGTGGGAAAAACTGTTTTTT
TRBJ2-3 . TRBV30 . CAWSVLRTDTQYF TGTGCCTGGAGTGTGTTGAGAACAGATACGCAGTATTTT
TRBJ1-2 . TRBV6-2/TRBV6-3 TRBD1 CASSPAGTGINYGYTF TGTGCCAGCAGTCCCGCCGGGACAGGGATTAACTATGGCTACACCTTC
TRBJ1-5 . TRBV28 TRBD1 CASGYRGHGQPQHF TGTGCCAGCGGCTACAGGGGGCATGGACAGCCCCAGCATTTT